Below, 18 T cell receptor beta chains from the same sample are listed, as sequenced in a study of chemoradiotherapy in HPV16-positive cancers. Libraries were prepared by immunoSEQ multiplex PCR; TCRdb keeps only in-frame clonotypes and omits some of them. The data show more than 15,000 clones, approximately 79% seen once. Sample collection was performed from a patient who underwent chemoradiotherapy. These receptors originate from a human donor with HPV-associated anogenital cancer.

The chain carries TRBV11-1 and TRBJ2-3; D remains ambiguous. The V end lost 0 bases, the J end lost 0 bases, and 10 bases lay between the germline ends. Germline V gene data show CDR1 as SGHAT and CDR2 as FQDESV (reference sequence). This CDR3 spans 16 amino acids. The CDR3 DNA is TGTGCCAGCAGCTTAGCCCCAGAATCTAGCACAGATACGCAGTATTTT. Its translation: CASSLAPESSTDTQYF.

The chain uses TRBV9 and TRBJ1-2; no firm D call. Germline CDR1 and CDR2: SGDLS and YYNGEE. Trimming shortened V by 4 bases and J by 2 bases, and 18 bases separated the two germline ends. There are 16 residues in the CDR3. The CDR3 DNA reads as TGTGCCAGCAGCCCCCCCGGGAGTCTAAGGAACTATGGCTACACCTTC. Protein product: CASSPPGSLRNYGYTF.

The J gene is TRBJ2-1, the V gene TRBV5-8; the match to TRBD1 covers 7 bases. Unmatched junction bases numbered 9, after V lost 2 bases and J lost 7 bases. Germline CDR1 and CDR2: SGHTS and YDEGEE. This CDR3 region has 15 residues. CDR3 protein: CASSLTIARGNEQFF. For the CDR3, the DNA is TGTGCCAGCAGCTTAACGATCGCCAGGGGGAATGAGCAGTTCTTC.

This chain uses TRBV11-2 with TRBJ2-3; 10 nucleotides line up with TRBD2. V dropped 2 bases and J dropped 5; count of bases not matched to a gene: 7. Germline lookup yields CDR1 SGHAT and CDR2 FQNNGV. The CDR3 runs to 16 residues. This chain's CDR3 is CASSLFASGGLDTQYF. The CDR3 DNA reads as TGTGCCAGCAGCTTATTCGCTAGCGGGGGATTAGATACGCAGTATTTT.

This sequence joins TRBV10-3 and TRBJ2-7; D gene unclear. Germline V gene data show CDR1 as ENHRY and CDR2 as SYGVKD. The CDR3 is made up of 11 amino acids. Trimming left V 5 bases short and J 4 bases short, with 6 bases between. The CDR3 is CAISNQYEQYF. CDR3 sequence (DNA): TGTGCCATCAGTAACCAGTACGAGCAGTACTTC.

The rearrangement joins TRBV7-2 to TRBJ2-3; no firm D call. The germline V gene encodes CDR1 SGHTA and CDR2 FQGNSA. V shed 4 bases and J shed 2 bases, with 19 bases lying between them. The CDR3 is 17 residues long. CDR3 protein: CASSSPLMKVVTDTQYF. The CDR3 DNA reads TGTGCCAGCAGCTCCCCCCTGATGAAGGTTGTCACAGATACGCAGTATTTT.

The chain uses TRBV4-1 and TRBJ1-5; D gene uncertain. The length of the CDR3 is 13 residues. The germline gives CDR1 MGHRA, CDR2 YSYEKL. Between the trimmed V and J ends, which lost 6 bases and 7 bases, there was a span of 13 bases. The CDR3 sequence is CASRHKGPQPQHF. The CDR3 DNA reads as TGCGCCAGCAGACACAAGGGCCCCCAGCCCCAGCATTTT.

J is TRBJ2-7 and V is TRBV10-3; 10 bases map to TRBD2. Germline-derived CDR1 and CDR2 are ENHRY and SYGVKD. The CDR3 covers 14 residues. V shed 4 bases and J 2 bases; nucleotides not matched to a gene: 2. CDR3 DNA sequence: TGTGCCATCAGTGGGCTAGCGGGAGCCTACGAGCAGTACTTC. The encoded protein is CAISGLAGAYEQYF.

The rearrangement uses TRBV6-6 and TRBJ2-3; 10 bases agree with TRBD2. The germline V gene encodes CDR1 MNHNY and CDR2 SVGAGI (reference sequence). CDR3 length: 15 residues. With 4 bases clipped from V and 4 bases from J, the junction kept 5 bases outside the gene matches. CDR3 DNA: TGTGCCAGCAGTTCCTCCGGGACTAGCGCAGATACGCAGTATTTT. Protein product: CASSSSGTSADTQYF.

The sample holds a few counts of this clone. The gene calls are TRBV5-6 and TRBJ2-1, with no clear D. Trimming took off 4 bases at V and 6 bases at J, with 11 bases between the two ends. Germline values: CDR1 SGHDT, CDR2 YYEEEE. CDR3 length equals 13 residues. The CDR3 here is CASSPDTTNEQFF. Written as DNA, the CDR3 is TGTGCCAGCAGCCCAGACACTACCAATGAGCAGTTCTTC.

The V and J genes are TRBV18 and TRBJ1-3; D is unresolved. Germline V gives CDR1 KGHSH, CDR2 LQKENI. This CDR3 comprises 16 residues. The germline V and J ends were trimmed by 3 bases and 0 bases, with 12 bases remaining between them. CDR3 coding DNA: TGTGCCAGCTCACCCCGCCCAGCAGTCTCTGGAAACACCATATATTTT. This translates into CASSPRPAVSGNTIYF.

The CDR3 DNA follows: TGTGCCAGCAACCTAGCCGGGACAGGGGCTGAAGCTTTCTTT. The encoded protein is CASNLAGTGAEAFF. The chain recombines TRBV6-5 with TRBJ1-1, with 10 positions matching TRBD1. Germline V CDR1 and CDR2: MNHEY, SVGAGI. V was clipped by 7 bases and J by 6 bases; unmatched bases: 8. The CDR3 has 14 amino acids.

Written as DNA, the CDR3 is TGTGCCAGCAGTTACGTGGGTGCAGGGAGGGATGAGCAGTTCTTC. Its translation: CASSYVGAGRDEQFF. The V and J genes are TRBV6-5 and TRBJ2-1; 7 positions match TRBD2. The CDR3 is 15 amino acids. Germline CDR1 MNHEY, CDR2 SVGAGI. The junction had 9 bases not matched to a gene; V was cut back by 2 bases and J by 8 bases.

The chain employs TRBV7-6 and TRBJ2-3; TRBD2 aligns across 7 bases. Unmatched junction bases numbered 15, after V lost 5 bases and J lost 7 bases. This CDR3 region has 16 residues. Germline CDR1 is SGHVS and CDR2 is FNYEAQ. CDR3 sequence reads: CASSPVGGGPGNTQYF. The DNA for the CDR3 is TGTGCCAGCAGCCCCGTAGGCGGGGGTCCGGGAAATACGCAGTATTTT.

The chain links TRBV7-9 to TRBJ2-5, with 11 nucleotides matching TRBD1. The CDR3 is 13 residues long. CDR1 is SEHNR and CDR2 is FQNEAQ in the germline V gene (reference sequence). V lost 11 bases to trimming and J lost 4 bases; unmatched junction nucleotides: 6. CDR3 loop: CASRGQGGETQYF. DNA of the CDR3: TGTGCCTCCAGGGGACAGGGGGGAGAGACCCAGTACTTC.

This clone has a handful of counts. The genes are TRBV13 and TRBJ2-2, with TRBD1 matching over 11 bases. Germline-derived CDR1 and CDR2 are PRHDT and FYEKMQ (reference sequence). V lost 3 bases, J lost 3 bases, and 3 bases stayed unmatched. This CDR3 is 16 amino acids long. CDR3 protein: CASSLDRGLDTGELFF. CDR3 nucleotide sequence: TGTGCCAGCAGCTTGGACAGGGGGCTGGACACCGGGGAGCTGTTTTTT.

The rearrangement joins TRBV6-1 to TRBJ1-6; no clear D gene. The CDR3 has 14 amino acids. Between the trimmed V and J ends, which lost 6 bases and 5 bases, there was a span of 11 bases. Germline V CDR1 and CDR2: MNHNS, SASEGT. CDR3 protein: CASRSGADNSPLHF. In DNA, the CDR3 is TGTGCCAGCAGATCGGGCGCGGATAATTCACCCCTCCACTTT.

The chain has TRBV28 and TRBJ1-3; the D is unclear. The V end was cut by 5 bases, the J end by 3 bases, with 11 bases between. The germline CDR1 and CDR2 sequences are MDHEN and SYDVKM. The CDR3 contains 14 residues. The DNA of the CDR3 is TGTGCCAGCAGTACCCGGACTGTTGGAAACACCATATATTTT. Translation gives CASSTRTVGNTIYF.